Presented here are 16 T cell receptor beta chains from one specimen sequenced in a study of blood T cell repertoires in COVID-19. Method: immunoSEQ multiplex PCR; TCRdb's copy keeps in-frame clones and lacks some. The sample shows about 250,000 clones, around three quarters of them seen only once. Material for sequencing was peripheral blood. The receptors stem from a woman older than 75 with acute or convalescent COVID-19.

This clone showed up just a few times. This sequence joins TRBV28 and TRBJ1-6; 7 bases are shared with TRBD1. Germline CDR1 reads MDHEN; CDR2 reads SYDVKM. This CDR3 has 16 residues. V dropped 6 bases and J dropped 7; count of bases not matched to a gene: 12. CDR3: CASRASTGLGNSPLHF. Written as DNA, the CDR3 is TGTGCCAGCAGGGCCTCGACAGGGTTGGGAAATTCACCCCTCCACTTT.

The chain couples TRBV4-1 to TRBJ1-1; maybe TRBD1 (6 bases). Looked up from germline, CDR1 is MGHRA and CDR2 is YSYEKL. The ends were cut back, 2 bases at V and 2 bases at J, with 15 bases in the middle. The CDR3 extends over 16 amino acids. The CDR3 sequence is CASSQRALTGNTEAFF. CDR3 DNA sequence: TGCGCCAGCAGCCAACGCGCCTTGACAGGTAACACTGAAGCTTTCTTT.

The rearrangement joins TRBV19 to TRBJ2-1, with 7 bases matching TRBD1. Germline V gives CDR1 LNHDA, CDR2 SQIVND (reference sequence). Trimming removed 5 bases from V and 3 bases from J; junction bases left unmatched: 7. This CDR3 has 15 amino acids. The chain's CDR3 is CASSRQGGLYNEQFF. The CDR3 nucleotides are TGTGCCAGTAGTCGACAGGGTGGTCTCTACAATGAGCAGTTCTTC. The whole variable domain, remainder taken from reference TRBV19 and TRBJ2-1, is DGGITQSPKYLFRKEGQNVTLSCEQNLNHDAMYWYRQDPGQGLRLIYYSQIVNDFQKGDIAEGYSVSREKKESFPLTVTSAQKNPTAFYLCASSRQGGLYNEQFFGPGTRLTVL.

The rearrangement joins TRBV27 to TRBJ1-2; D call uncertain. Germline V gene lookup returns CDR1 MNHEY and CDR2 SMNVEV (reference sequence). The germline V and J ends were trimmed by 6 bases and 6 bases, with 14 bases remaining between them. The CDR3 covers 13 residues. The CDR3 sequence is CASSGLSGHGYTF. DNA for the CDR3: TGTGCCAGCAGCGGACTGTCCGGTCATGGCTACACCTTC.

This chain connects TRBV5-6 to TRBJ1-1; D not certain. The ends were cut back, 1 base at V and 1 base at J, with 8 bases in the middle. CDR3 length: 14 amino acids. Germline CDR1 reads SGHDT; CDR2 reads YYEEEE. CDR3 sequence reads: CASSLREANTEAFF. The CDR3 DNA sequence: TGTGCCAGCAGCTTGCGTGAGGCGAACACTGAAGCTTTCTTT.

In this sample, this clone turned up many times. V gene TRBV9 combines with J gene TRBJ1-1; D unresolved. The germline V gene has CDR1 SGDLS and CDR2 YYNGEE. Deletions cut 2 bases from V and 1 base from J, with 6 bases between. This CDR3 has 13 amino acids. The CDR3 sequence: CASSVSANTEAFF. The CDR3 nucleotides read TGTGCCAGCAGCGTTAGTGCGAACACTGAAGCTTTCTTT. Supplemented by reference TRBV9 and TRBJ1-1, the full variable domain reads DSGVTQTPKHLITATGQRVTLRCSPRSGDLSVYWYQQSLDQGLQFLIQYYNGEERAKGNILERFSAQQFPDLHSELNLSSLELGDSALYFCASSVSANTEAFFGQGTRLTVV.

The chain recombines TRBV5-6 with TRBJ2-6; D gene uncertain. The V end lost 0 bases, the J end lost 0 bases, and 7 bases lay between the germline ends. The germline CDR1 and CDR2 sequences are SGHDT and YYEEEE. There are 16 residues in the CDR3. Here the CDR3 DNA reads TGTGCCAGCAGCTTGGCCAGATTCTCTGGGGCCAACGTCCTGACTTTC. It translates to CASSLARFSGANVLTF. The variable domain in full, with the rest retrieved from reference TRBV5-6 and TRBJ2-6, is DAGVTQSPTHLIKTRGQQVTLRCSPKSGHDTVSWYQQALGQGPQFIFQYYEEEERQRGNFPDRFSGHQFPNYSSELNVNALLLGDSALYLCASSLARFSGANVLTFGAGSRLTVL.

The chain couples TRBV7-2 to TRBJ1-4; 9 bases match TRBD1. V was pared by 4 bases and J by 8 bases, with 11 bases of the junction left unmatched. CDR3 length: 16 residues. Per the germline V gene, CDR1 is SGHTA and CDR2 is FQGNSA. The CDR3 region has the DNA TGTGCCAGCAGCTCTCCGGGACAGGGTTTTTGGGAAAAACTGTTTTTT. It encodes CASSSPGQGFWEKLFF.

This chain joins TRBV2 and TRBJ1-2, with TRBD1 matching 7 bases. The CDR3 runs 15 residues. Unmatched junction bases numbered 8, after V lost 0 bases and J lost 7 bases. Per germline, CDR1 SNHLY and CDR2 FYNNEI. CDR3 sequence reads: CASSEAVTGKGGYTF. The CDR3 DNA reads TGTGCCAGCAGTGAAGCGGTGACAGGGAAAGGTGGCTACACCTTC.

The V and J genes are TRBV25-1 and TRBJ2-5, with TRBD2 matching 9 bases. J gave up 2 bases and V 3 bases, and 7 bases lay outside the gene matches. Germline values: CDR1 MGHDK, CDR2 SYGVNS. CDR3 length: 16 amino acids. Written as DNA, the CDR3 is TGTGCCAGCAGTGATACGGCGGGAGGGGATCAAGAGACCCAGTACTTC. Translated, it gives CASSDTAGGDQETQYF.

The CDR3, as DNA: TGTGCCAGCAGCCATAGAAGCGAGCAGTACTTC. This gives the protein CASSHRSEQYF. The genes are TRBV3-1 (or the pseudogene TRBV3-2) and TRBJ2-7; D is unresolved. CDR1 is LGHDT and CDR2 is YNNKEL in the germline V gene (reference sequence). The CDR3 is 11 amino acids. Trimming removed 3 bases at V and 6 bases at J, with 6 bases between.

This chain links TRBV27 with TRBJ1-2; 8 nucleotides match TRBD1. The CDR3 covers 14 residues. The germline CDR1 and CDR2 sequences are MNHEY and SMNVEV (reference sequence). V lost 6 bases and J lost 2; bases outside the gene matches: 5. This CDR3 reads CASRGTGRNYGYTF. DNA for the CDR3: TGTGCCAGCAGGGGGACAGGTAGAAACTATGGCTACACCTTC.

This clone appeared a few times. The V and J genes are TRBV6-6 and TRBJ1-2, with 10 positions matching TRBD1. Germline V gene sequence: CDR1 MNHNY, CDR2 SVGAGI (reference sequence). The CDR3 covers 14 residues. V was pared by 4 bases and J by 7 bases, with 6 bases of the junction left unmatched. In nucleotides, the CDR3 is TGTGCCAGCAGTTGGGGACAGGGGAAGGGTGGCTACACCTTC. This codes for CASSWGQGKGGYTF.

V usage is TRBV9 and J usage is TRBJ2-2; TRBD2 matches at 10 bases. CDR1 is SGDLS and CDR2 is YYNGEE in the germline V gene. This CDR3 has 16 residues. V shed 4 bases and J 5 bases; nucleotides not matched to a gene: 8. The CDR3 loop reads CASSKAGGLGTGELFF. The DNA of the CDR3 is TGTGCCAGCAGCAAAGCGGGGGGGCTTGGAACCGGGGAGCTGTTTTTT. Full variable domain (outside the CDR3, taken from reference TRBV9 and TRBJ2-2): DSGVTQTPKHLITATGQRVTLRCSPRSGDLSVYWYQQSLDQGLQFLIQYYNGEERAKGNILERFSAQQFPDLHSELNLSSLELGDSALYFCASSKAGGLGTGELFFGEGSRLTVL.

The table lists this clone with a count of one. The chain is built from TRBV30 and TRBJ1-4, with D perhaps matching TRBD1 (6 bases). Germline CDR1 reads GTSNPN; CDR2 reads SVGIG (reference sequence). V lost 2 bases, J lost 1 base, and 8 bases lay in between. CDR3 length: 14 residues. CDR3 coding DNA: TGTGCCTGGAGTTCGGACAGAACTAATGAAAAACTGTTTTTT. Its translation: CAWSSDRTNEKLFF.

This chain joins TRBV7-2 and TRBJ2-4; TRBD2 matches 8 bases. Germline V gives CDR1 SGHTA, CDR2 FQGNSA. CDR3 length: 14 residues. With 5 bases clipped from V and 9 bases from J, the junction kept 9 bases outside the gene matches. The CDR3 reads CASSVLAGGGIQYF. The CDR3 DNA reads as TGTGCCAGCAGCGTCCTAGCGGGCGGGGGCATTCAGTACTTC.